These T cell receptor beta chains were read from a single sample in a study of T cells after posttransplantation cyclophosphamide. TCRdb's copy holds only in-frame clones and misses some; the assay was immunoSEQ multiplex PCR. The repertoire consists of approximately 27,000 clones, none detected only once. Sequenced input: PBMCs. The receptors shown here come from a man aged 50 to 59 in good health, CMV-negative, and a related stem cell transplant donor. Each CDR3 is given with its conserved first and last residue. The order of the fields is clone size, D gene, J gene, V gene, CDR3 DNA, CDR3 protein. D genes are given only for firm matches. The size field is filled for only some rows; it gives once, few, many or a size class.

abundance: .; d_gene: .; j_gene: TRBJ1-6; v_gene: TRBV30; CDR3nt: TGTGCCTGGAGCCTTAGGCGGAATAATTCACCCCTCCACTTT; CDR3aa: CAWSLRRNNSPLHF
abundance: many; d_gene: .; j_gene: TRBJ2-3; v_gene: TRBV5-1; CDR3nt: TGCGCCAGCAGCTCGAGTGCGGGCGGAACCAACCCAGATACGCAGTATTTT; CDR3aa: CASSSSAGGTNPDTQYF
abundance: many; d_gene: .; j_gene: TRBJ1-3; v_gene: TRBV5-1; CDR3nt: TGCGCCAGCAGCTTGGGGACAGACTTCACTGGAAACACCATATATTTT; CDR3aa: CASSLGTDFTGNTIYF
abundance: many; d_gene: TRBD1; j_gene: TRBJ1-2; v_gene: TRBV30; CDR3nt: TGTGCCTGGAGTCTTGGGACAGGGGGCTTCTATGGCTACACCTTC; CDR3aa: CAWSLGTGGFYGYTF
abundance: many; d_gene: TRBD1; j_gene: TRBJ1-1; v_gene: TRBV5-1; CDR3nt: TGCGCCAGCAGCAGGGACAGCTTGAACACTGAAGCTTTCTTT; CDR3aa: CASSRDSLNTEAFF
abundance: many; d_gene: TRBD2; j_gene: TRBJ2-7; v_gene: TRBV5-1; CDR3nt: TGCGCCAGCAGCTTGGGGACAGTGAGTAGCGGGGGCAGCTACGAGCAGTACTTC; CDR3aa: CASSLGTVSSGGSYEQYF
abundance: many; d_gene: .; j_gene: TRBJ1-5; v_gene: TRBV28; CDR3nt: TGTGCCAGCCAAAGGGGAGGGGATAGCAATCAGCCCCAGCATTTT; CDR3aa: CASQRGGDSNQPQHF
abundance: many; d_gene: TRBD2; j_gene: TRBJ2-7; v_gene: TRBV10-3; CDR3nt: TGTGCCATCAGTGAGCCTTGGGACTACACCTACGAGCAGTACTTC; CDR3aa: CAISEPWDYTYEQYF
abundance: many; d_gene: TRBD1; j_gene: TRBJ2-2; v_gene: TRBV19; CDR3nt: TGTGCCAGTAGTATAGCAGGGGGCACCGGGGAGCTGTTTTTT; CDR3aa: CASSIAGGTGELFF
abundance: many; d_gene: TRBD2; j_gene: TRBJ2-4; v_gene: TRBV29-1; CDR3nt: TGCAGCGTTGAGGGGGGGATCCAAAACATTCAGTACTTC; CDR3aa: CSVEGGIQNIQYF
abundance: many; d_gene: .; j_gene: TRBJ2-7; v_gene: TRBV9; CDR3nt: TGTGCCAGCAGCGCCGCTTCCTACGGCTCCTACGAGCAGTACTTC; CDR3aa: CASSAASYGSYEQYF
abundance: many; d_gene: TRBD2; j_gene: TRBJ2-7; v_gene: TRBV28; CDR3nt: TGTGCCAGCAGTGTCCCCGGGACTAGCGGGAGTGTCGAGCAGTACTTC; CDR3aa: CASSVPGTSGSVEQYF
abundance: many; d_gene: TRBD2; j_gene: TRBJ2-2; v_gene: TRBV2; CDR3nt: TGTGCCAGCAGTTCTAGCGGGGAGGTCACCGGGGAGCTGTTTTTT; CDR3aa: CASSSSGEVTGELFF
abundance: many; d_gene: .; j_gene: TRBJ1-3; v_gene: TRBV4-1; CDR3nt: TGCGCCAGCAGCCATGTCCAGGGCCACACCATATATTTT; CDR3aa: CASSHVQGHTIYF